The 17 T cell receptor beta chains below come from one sample, sequenced in a study of shared clonotypes between healthy human individuals. Method: immunoSEQ multiplex PCR; TCRdb's copy keeps in-frame clones and lacks some. Here the sample spans about 2.4 million clones, approximately 94% being singletons. The material sequenced was naive CD4+ T cells from PBMCs. Subset: CD45RA+ positively selected. These receptors came from a man between 18 and 29 years old in good health. Some clones in this sample may be carry-over from other donors' samples.

There are a few counts of this clone. The rearrangement links TRBV30 to TRBJ1-2; D unclear. Trimming removed 1 base at V and 2 bases at J, with 8 bases between. The CDR3 covers 13 residues. The germline V gene encodes CDR1 GTSNPN and CDR2 SVGIG (reference sequence). CDR3 bases: TGTGCCTGGAGTGAGGACGGCAACTATGGCTACACCTTC. This codes for CAWSEDGNYGYTF.

The genes are TRBV30 and TRBJ2-5; tentatively, D is TRBD2 (6 bases). The tail of the sequence fits TRBJ2-7 better, so the J call may be wrong. CDR1 is GTSNPN and CDR2 is SVGIG in the germline V gene (reference sequence). The CDR3 extends over 15 amino acids. The CDR3 region is CAWSKRGGHSYEQYF. The CDR3 bases are TGTGCCTGGAGTAAACGCGGAGGGCACTCCTACGAGCAGTACTTC.

The table lists this clone with a few counts. The chain is built from TRBV6-1 and TRBJ1-5, with D unresolved. Germline-derived CDR1 and CDR2 are MNHNS and SASEGT. This CDR3 is 13 amino acids long. Between the trimmed V and J ends, which lost 5 bases and 4 bases, there was a span of 9 bases. CDR3 sequence reads: CASSRIRNQPQHF. The DNA for the CDR3 is TGTGCCAGCAGTCGGATTAGGAATCAGCCCCAGCATTTT.

This sequence joins TRBV5-1 and TRBJ1-1; TRBD1 is a possible D gene (5 bases). V was clipped by 4 bases and J by 1 base, with 11 bases between them. CDR1 is SGHRS and CDR2 is YFSETQ in the germline V gene. The CDR3 has 14 residues. CDR3 sequence reads: CASSPFGGNTEAFF. CDR3 sequence (DNA): TGCGCCAGCAGCCCCTTCGGGGGGAACACTGAAGCTTTCTTT.

As concerns this clone: This specimen includes other DNA sequences encoding the same CDR3. The chain links TRBV7-3 to TRBJ2-1; 14 nucleotides agree with TRBD2. This CDR3 is built from 15 residues. V shed 5 bases and J 9 bases; nucleotides not matched to a gene: 6. The V gene's germline CDR1 is SGHTA and CDR2 FQGTGA. CDR3 loop: CASSPGLAGVGEQFF. CDR3 sequence (DNA): TGTGCCAGCAGCCCGGGACTAGCGGGAGTAGGTGAGCAGTTCTTC.

In its sample, this clone was seen a few times. Written as DNA, the CDR3 is TGTGCCTGGAGGCCCGACCGGGAGGGGTACACCTTC. Translating it yields CAWRPDREGYTF. The chain has TRBV30 and TRBJ1-2, with a tentative D call TRBD1 (5 bases). V lost 3 bases, J lost 11 bases, and 16 bases lay in between. CDR1 and CDR2 from the germline V gene are GTSNPN and SVGIG (reference sequence). The CDR3 has 12 amino acids.

The chain couples TRBV28 to TRBJ1-1, with D maybe TRBD1 (6 bases). The V gene lost 8 bases and the J gene lost 4 bases, with 20 bases spanning the gap. Germline V lookup: CDR1 MDHEN, CDR2 SYDVKM. This CDR3 is built from 15 residues. CDR3: CASEGVGRGSTEAFF. The CDR3 region has the DNA TGTGCCAGCGAAGGGGTTGGCAGGGGAAGCACTGAAGCTTTCTTT.

The rearrangement uses TRBV15 and TRBJ1-5, with D possibly being TRBD1 (5 bases). Trimming removed 3 bases at V and 1 base at J, with 7 bases between. There are 14 residues in the CDR3. CDR1 LNHNV and CDR2 YYDKDF come from the germline V gene (reference sequence). The CDR3 sequence is CATSSRQSNQPQHF. The CDR3 coding sequence is TGTGCCACCAGCAGTCGACAGAGCAATCAGCCCCAGCATTTT.

This chain connects TRBV5-1 to TRBJ2-7; D uncertain. This CDR3 has 15 amino acids. The V end lost 7 bases, the J end lost 0 bases, and 17 bases lay between the germline ends. Germline V CDR1 and CDR2: SGHRS, YFSETQ. The CDR3 sequence: CASGNYRSSSYEQYF. Here the CDR3 DNA reads TGCGCCAGCGGCAACTACCGATCAAGCTCCTACGAGCAGTACTTC.

The chain employs TRBV7-2 and TRBJ1-1, with D possibly being TRBD1 (6 bases). The CDR3 loop spans 15 amino acids. Deletions cut 5 bases from V and 9 bases from J, with 22 bases between. CDR1 is SGHTA and CDR2 is FQGNSA in the germline V gene. CDR3 bases: TGTGCCAGCAGCGCGTCCAGGGGTTTCTCCCCAAAAGCTTTCTTT. It specifies CASSASRGFSPKAFF.

The CDR3 here is CASSAYTGGQETQYF. The CDR3 DNA sequence: TGTGCCAGCAGCGCATATACAGGGGGCCAAGAGACCCAGTACTTC. V gene TRBV25-1 combines with J gene TRBJ2-5; 8 bases agree with TRBD1. This CDR3 is built from 15 residues. The ends lost 6 bases at V and 1 base at J; junction bases unmatched: 7. The germline CDR1 and CDR2 sequences are MGHDK and SYGVNS.

A remark on this clone: The same CDR3 also results from other DNA sequences found in this sample. The rearrangement uses TRBV10-3 and TRBJ2-7, with 8 bases lining up with TRBD2. Germline-derived CDR1 and CDR2 are ENHRY and SYGVKD. The CDR3 spans 13 residues. After removal of 10 bases from V and 3 bases from J, the junction contained 8 bases not matched to a gene. This CDR3 is CATIAGNSYEQYF. CDR3 nucleotide sequence: TGTGCCACTATAGCGGGAAATAGCTACGAGCAGTACTTC.

This clone was picked up one time. This chain connects TRBV18 to TRBJ2-1; a possible D gene is TRBD2 (6 bases). Per germline, CDR1 KGHSH and CDR2 LQKENI. The length of the CDR3 is 17 residues. V lost 3 bases and J lost 0, with 15 bases in between. CDR3 in DNA: TGTGCCAGCTCACCTCTACTTGGGGGGTCCTCCTACAATGAGCAGTTCTTC. Translating gives CASSPLLGGSSYNEQFF.

The J gene is TRBJ1-2, the V gene TRBV5-6; D not resolved. V was cut by 2 bases and J by 3 bases, with 8 bases left in between. Germline lookup yields CDR1 SGHDT and CDR2 YYEEEE. The CDR3 sequence is 13 residues long. The CDR3 DNA sequence: TGTGCCAGCAGCTTCGGCAGTGACTATGGCTACACCTTC. The encoded protein is CASSFGSDYGYTF.

This chain links TRBV27 with TRBJ2-3, with unresolved D. This CDR3 has 14 amino acids. V was clipped by 5 bases and J by 5 bases, with 14 bases between them. In germline, CDR1 is MNHEY, CDR2 SMNVEV (reference sequence). The CDR3 region is CASSNGLYLDTQYF. The CDR3 DNA reads TGTGCCAGCAGTAACGGATTATACTTAGATACGCAGTATTTT.

The chain employs TRBV13 and TRBJ2-7; no firm D call. V was clipped by 3 bases and J by 6 bases, with 15 bases between them. This CDR3 contains 14 residues. Per germline, CDR1 PRHDT and CDR2 FYEKMQ (reference sequence). CDR3 nucleotides: TGTGCCAGCAGCTTTGGAGACTCCGGTTCCGAGCAGTACTTC. Amino acid sequence: CASSFGDSGSEQYF.

The chain carries TRBV7-9 and TRBJ2-1; either TRBD1 or TRBD2 may supply D (6 bases each). Germline CDR1 and CDR2: SEHNR and FQNEAQ (reference sequence). With 1 base removed from V and 10 bases from J, the gap between germline ends came to 11 bases. This CDR3 has 13 residues. The CDR3 is CASSLDPGGEQFF. The CDR3 nucleotides are TGTGCCAGCAGCTTAGATCCCGGGGGCGAGCAGTTCTTC.